Below, 11 T cell receptor beta chains from the same sample are listed, as sequenced in a study of human T cells and chemical hapten exposure. One entry per CDR3 protein, called by TCRdb with MiXCR from the RACE reads. The sample has about 92,000 distinct CDR3 sequences, 11% seen once; the top ten hold more than 0.85%. This sample's time point: patch test 3, about 24 weeks after DPC sensitization. Treatment specified: therapeutic diphenylcyclopropenone sensitization with weekly scalp DPC. Sample: whole blood, taken in connection with sensitization to the hapten diphenylcyclopropenone (DPC). The receptor set was obtained from a woman under 40 with alopecia areata. Some clones in this sample may be carry-over from other donors' samples.

The chain combines TRBV6-6 with TRBJ1-5; the D gene is possibly TRBD1 (5 bases). V gave up 6 bases and J gave up 1 base, with 16 bases separating them. CDR1 and CDR2 from the germline V gene are MNHNY and SVGAGI (reference sequence). The CDR3 sequence is 16 residues long. The CDR3 nucleotides are TGTGCCAGCAGCACAGGTTTCTTAAGGAGCAATCAGCCCCAGCATTTT. Translation gives CASSTGFLRSNQPQHF.

This clonotype was detected ten times or more. V gene TRBV29-1 combines with J gene TRBJ2-1; 7 bases fit TRBD2. Germline CDR1 SQVTM, CDR2 ANQGSEA. The CDR3 totals 13 residues. J gave up 1 base and V 4 bases, and 1 base lay outside the gene matches. The CDR3 is CSVGEGSYNEQFF. The CDR3 DNA follows: TGCAGCGTTGGGGAGGGATCCTACAATGAGCAGTTCTTC.

Many counts were recorded for this clonotype. This rearrangement joins TRBV20-1 to TRBJ2-1, with 11 positions matching TRBD2. CDR3 length: 15 amino acids. Germline V CDR1 and CDR2: DFQATT, SNEGSKA (reference sequence). V lost 4 bases and J lost 3; bases outside the gene matches: 5. DNA of the CDR3: TGCAGTGCTACTCCCGGGACTAGCGGCTACAATGAGCAGTTCTTC. This sequence encodes CSATPGTSGYNEQFF.

This clonotype was detected ten times or more. The gene calls are TRBV2 and TRBJ2-7; 10 bases are shared with TRBD1. The V and J ends lost 7 bases and 2 bases, in that order; junction bases with no gene match: 2. This CDR3 is 13 amino acids long. Germline V gene lookup returns CDR1 SNHLY and CDR2 FYNNEI. The CDR3 here is CASTGTGAYEQYV. As DNA, the CDR3 is TGTGCCAGCACCGGGACAGGGGCCTACGAGCAGTACGTC.

This clonotype was detected once. This chain uses TRBV29-1 with TRBJ1-2; 8 nucleotides line up with TRBD1. The CDR3 has 12 amino acids. V dropped 7 bases and J dropped 7; count of bases not matched to a gene: 8. CDR1 is SQVTM, CDR2 ANQGSEA, per germline. The chain's CDR3 is CSAQSRGLGYTF. For the CDR3, the DNA is TGCAGCGCCCAATCCAGGGGGCTTGGCTACACCTTC.

The table lists this clonotype with a few counts. This rearrangement joins TRBV28 to TRBJ1-4; TRBD1 might be the D (5 bases). CDR1 and CDR2 (germline): MDHEN, SYDVKM. Trimming pared 7 bases from V and 10 bases from J, leaving 25 bases between. CDR3 length equals 16 residues. CDR3 sequence reads: CASTQRWRGEEIKLFF. CDR3 sequence (DNA): TGTGCCAGCACCCAACGCTGGCGGGGGGAAGAGATAAAACTGTTTTTT. The whole variable domain, filled in from reference TRBV28 and TRBJ1-4, reads DVKVTQSSRYLVKRTGEKVFLECVQDMDHENMFWYRQDPGLGLRLIYFSYDVKMKEKGDIPEGYSVSREKKERFSLILESASTNQTSMYLCASTQRWRGEEIKLFFGSGTQLSVL.

This chain joins TRBV5-1 and TRBJ2-1; the match to TRBD2 covers 8 bases. V shed 4 bases, J shed 3 bases, and the junction held 15 bases outside the gene matches. Germline CDR1 is SGHRS and CDR2 is YFSETQ. The CDR3 extends over 18 amino acids. The CDR3 nucleotides are TGCGCCAGCAGCGCCATAGTTAATAGCGGGATCCTCTACAATGAGCAGTTCTTC. It translates to CASSAIVNSGILYNEQFF.

The sample holds many counts of this clonotype. The rearrangement joins TRBV11-2 to TRBJ1-2, with 8 nucleotides matching TRBD1. The V segment lost 3 bases and the J segment 3 bases; nucleotides outside the gene matches: 3. The germline V gene has CDR1 SGHAT and CDR2 FQNNGV. The CDR3 runs 14 residues. The CDR3 nucleotides are TGTGCCAGCAGCTTGGGACAGGACTACTATGGCTACACCTTC. It translates to CASSLGQDYYGYTF.

Only a few counts were recorded for this clonotype. V usage is TRBV28 and J usage is TRBJ1-2, with D tentatively TRBD1 (5 bases). Germline V lookup: CDR1 MDHEN, CDR2 SYDVKM. This CDR3 comprises 14 residues. V lost 6 bases, J lost 7 bases, and 18 bases lay in between. In DNA form, the CDR3 reads TGTGCCAGCAGCCCACGTGGGACCCACCCTGGCTACACCTTC. Amino acid sequence: CASSPRGTHPGYTF.

The rearrangement joins TRBV28 to TRBJ2-7; weak D call: TRBD1 (6 bases). Trimming cost V 6 bases and J 3 bases, with 9 bases left between them. The CDR3 loop spans 12 amino acids. The germline gives CDR1 MDHEN, CDR2 SYDVKM. The DNA of the CDR3 is TGTGCCAGCAGAGTGGACAGCTACGAGCAGTACTTC. Encoded protein: CASRVDSYEQYF.

This clonotype has a handful of counts. The chain couples TRBV30 to TRBJ2-1; 7 bases map to TRBD2. Germline-derived CDR1 and CDR2 are GTSNPN and SVGIG (reference sequence). The CDR3 contains 14 residues. Trimming took 0 bases from V and 6 from J; bases not matched to a gene: 5. CDR3 sequence (DNA): TGTGCCTGGAGTGTATTGTCGGGGGGCAATGAGCAGTTCTTC. This encodes CAWSVLSGGNEQFF.